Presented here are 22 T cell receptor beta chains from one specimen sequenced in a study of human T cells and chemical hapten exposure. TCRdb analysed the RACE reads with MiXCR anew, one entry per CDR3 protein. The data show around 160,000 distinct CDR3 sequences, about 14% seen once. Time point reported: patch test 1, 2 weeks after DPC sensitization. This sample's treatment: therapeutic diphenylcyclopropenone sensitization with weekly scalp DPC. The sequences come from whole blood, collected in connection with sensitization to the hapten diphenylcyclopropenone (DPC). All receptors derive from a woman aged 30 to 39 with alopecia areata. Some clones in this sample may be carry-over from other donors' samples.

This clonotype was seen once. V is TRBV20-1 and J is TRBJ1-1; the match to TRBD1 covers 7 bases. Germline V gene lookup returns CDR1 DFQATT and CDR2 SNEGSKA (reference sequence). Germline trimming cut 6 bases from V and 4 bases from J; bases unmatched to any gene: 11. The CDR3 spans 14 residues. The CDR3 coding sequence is TGCAGTGCACCTCGACAGGGAGGTGGCACTGAAGCTTTCTTT. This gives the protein CSAPRQGGGTEAFF.

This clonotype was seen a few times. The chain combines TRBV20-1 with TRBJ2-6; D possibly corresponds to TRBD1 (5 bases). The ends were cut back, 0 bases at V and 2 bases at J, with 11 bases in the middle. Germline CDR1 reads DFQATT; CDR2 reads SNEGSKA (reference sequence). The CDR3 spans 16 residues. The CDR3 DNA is TGCAGTGCTAGAGATGGGTGGGGCCCTGGGGCCAACGTCCTGACTTTC. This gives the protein CSARDGWGPGANVLTF.

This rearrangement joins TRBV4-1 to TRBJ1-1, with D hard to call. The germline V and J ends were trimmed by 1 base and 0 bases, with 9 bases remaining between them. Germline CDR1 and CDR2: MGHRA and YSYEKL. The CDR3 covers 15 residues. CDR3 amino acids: CASSQGTMMNTEAFF. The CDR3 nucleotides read TGCGCCAGCAGCCAAGGGACGATGATGAACACTGAAGCTTTCTTT.

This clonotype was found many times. The CDR3 DNA reads as TGCAGTGCTAGCAGGGGGCTCAATCCCTATGGCTACACCTTC. Residues: CSASRGLNPYGYTF. This chain uses TRBV20-1 with TRBJ1-2; 8 nucleotides align to TRBD1. The trim removed 3 bases at V and 4 bases at J, leaving 7 bases unmatched. This CDR3 has 14 amino acids. Germline loops: CDR1 DFQATT, CDR2 SNEGSKA (reference sequence).

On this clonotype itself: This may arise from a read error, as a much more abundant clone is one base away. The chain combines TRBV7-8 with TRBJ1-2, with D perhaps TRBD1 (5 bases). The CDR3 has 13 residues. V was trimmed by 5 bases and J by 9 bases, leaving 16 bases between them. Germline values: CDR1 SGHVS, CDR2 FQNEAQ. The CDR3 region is CASSLTTEVSYTF. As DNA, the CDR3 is TGTGCCAGCAGCCTCACGACAGAGGTTAGCTACACCTTC.

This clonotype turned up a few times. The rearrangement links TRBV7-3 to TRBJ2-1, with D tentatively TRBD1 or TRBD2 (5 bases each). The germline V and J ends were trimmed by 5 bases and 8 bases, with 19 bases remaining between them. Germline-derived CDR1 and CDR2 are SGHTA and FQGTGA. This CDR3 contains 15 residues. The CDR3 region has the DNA TGTGCCAGCAGCCCCGGGACCATCAGGGACGATGAGCAGTTCTTC. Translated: CASSPGTIRDDEQFF.

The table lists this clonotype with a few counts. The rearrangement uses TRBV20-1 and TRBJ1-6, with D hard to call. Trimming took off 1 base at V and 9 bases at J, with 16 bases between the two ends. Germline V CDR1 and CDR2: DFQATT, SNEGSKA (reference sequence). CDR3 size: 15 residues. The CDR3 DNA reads TGCAGTGCTAGAGGCGGGAGGGTTCGAGGTTCACCCCTCCACTTT. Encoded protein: CSARGGRVRGSPLHF.

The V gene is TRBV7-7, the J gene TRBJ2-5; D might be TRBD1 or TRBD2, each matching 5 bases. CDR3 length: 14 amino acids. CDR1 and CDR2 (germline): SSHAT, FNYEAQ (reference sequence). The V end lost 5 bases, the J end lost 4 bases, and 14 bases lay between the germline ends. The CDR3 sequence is CASSQGPYRETQYF. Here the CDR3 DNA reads TGTGCCAGCAGCCAGGGACCGTACCGAGAGACCCAGTACTTC.

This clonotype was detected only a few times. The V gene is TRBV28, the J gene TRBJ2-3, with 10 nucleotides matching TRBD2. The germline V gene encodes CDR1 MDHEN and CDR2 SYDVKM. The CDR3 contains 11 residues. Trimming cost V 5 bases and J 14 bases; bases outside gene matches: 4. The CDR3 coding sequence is TGTGCCAGCAGTAGCGGGGGGGTGGCGTATTTT. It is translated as CASSSGGVAYF. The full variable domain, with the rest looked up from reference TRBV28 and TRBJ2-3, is DVKVTQSSRYLVKRTGEKVFLECVQDMDHENMFWYRQDPGLGLRLIYFSYDVKMKEKGDIPEGYSVSREKKERFSLILESASTNQTSMYLCASSSGGVAYFGPGTRLTVL.

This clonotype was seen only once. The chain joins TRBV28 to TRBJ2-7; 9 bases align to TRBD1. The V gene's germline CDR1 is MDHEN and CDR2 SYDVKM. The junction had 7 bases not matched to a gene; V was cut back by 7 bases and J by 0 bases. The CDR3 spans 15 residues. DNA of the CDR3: TGTGCCAGCAACCCAGGGGACAGGGCCTCCTACGAGCAGTACTTC. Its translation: CASNPGDRASYEQYF.

CDR3 in amino acids: CASSPERDLGYEQFF. In nucleotides, the CDR3 is TGTGCCAGCAGCCCAGAGCGGGACCTTGGATATGAGCAGTTCTTC. V usage is TRBV7-2 and J usage is TRBJ2-1; 7 bases are shared with TRBD2. V lost 5 bases to trimming and J lost 8 bases; unmatched junction nucleotides: 12. The CDR3 spans 15 residues. The germline CDR1 and CDR2 sequences are SGHTA and FQGNSA.

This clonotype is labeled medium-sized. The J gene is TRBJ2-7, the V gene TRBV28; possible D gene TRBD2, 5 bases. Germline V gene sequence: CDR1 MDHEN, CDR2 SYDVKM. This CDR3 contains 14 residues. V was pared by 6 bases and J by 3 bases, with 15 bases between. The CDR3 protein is CASRPAGMNYEQYF. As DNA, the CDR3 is TGTGCCAGCAGACCCGCCGGGATGAACTACGAGCAGTACTTC.

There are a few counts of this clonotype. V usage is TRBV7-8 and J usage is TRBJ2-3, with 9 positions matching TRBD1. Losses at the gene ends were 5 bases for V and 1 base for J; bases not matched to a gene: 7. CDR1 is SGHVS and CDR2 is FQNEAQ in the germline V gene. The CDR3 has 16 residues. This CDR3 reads CASSLPDRGGTDTQYF. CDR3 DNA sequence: TGTGCCAGCAGCCTCCCTGACAGGGGGGGCACAGATACGCAGTATTTT. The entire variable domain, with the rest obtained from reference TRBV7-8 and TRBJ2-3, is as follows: GAGVSQSPRYKVAKRGQDVALRCDPISGHVSLFWYQQALGQGPEFLTYFQNEAQLDKSGLPSDRFFAERPEGSVSTLKIQRTQQEDSAVYLCASSLPDRGGTDTQYFGPGTRLTVL.

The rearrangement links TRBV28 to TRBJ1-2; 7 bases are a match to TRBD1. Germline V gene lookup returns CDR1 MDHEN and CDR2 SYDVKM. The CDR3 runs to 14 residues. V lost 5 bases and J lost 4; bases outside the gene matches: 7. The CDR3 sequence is CASSTTGAVYGYTF. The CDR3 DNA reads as TGTGCCAGCAGTACTACAGGGGCAGTCTATGGCTACACCTTC.

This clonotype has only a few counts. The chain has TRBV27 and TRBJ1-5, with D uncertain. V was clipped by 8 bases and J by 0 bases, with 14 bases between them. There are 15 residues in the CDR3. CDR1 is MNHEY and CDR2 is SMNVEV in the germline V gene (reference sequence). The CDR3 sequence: CASLADGYSNQPQHF. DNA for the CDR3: TGTGCCAGCCTAGCTGACGGATATAGCAATCAGCCCCAGCATTTT.

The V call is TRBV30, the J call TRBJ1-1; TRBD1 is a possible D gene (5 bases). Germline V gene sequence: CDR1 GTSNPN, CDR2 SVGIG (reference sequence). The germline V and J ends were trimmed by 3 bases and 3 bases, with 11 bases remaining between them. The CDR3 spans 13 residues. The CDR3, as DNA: TGTGCCTGGAGCTCGGGGGGGTACACTGAAGCTTTCTTT. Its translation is CAWSSGGYTEAFF. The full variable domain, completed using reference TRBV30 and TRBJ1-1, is SQTIHQWPATLVQPVGSPLSLECTVEGTSNPNLYWYRQAAGRGLQLLFYSVGIGQISSEVPQNLSASRPQDRQFILSSKKLLLSDSGFYLCAWSSGGYTEAFFGQGTRLTVV.

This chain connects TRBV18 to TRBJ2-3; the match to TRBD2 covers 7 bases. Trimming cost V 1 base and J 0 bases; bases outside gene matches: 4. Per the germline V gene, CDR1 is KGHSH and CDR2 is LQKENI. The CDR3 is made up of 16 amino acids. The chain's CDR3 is CASSPREGVSTDTQYF. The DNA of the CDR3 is TGTGCCAGCTCACCACGGGAGGGAGTCAGCACAGATACGCAGTATTTT.

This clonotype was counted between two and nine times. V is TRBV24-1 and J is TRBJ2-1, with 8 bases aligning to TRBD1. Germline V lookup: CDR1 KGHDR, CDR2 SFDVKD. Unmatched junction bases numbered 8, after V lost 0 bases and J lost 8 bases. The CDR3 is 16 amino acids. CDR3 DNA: TGTGCCACCAGTGATTTGCCCCGGACAGGGAGAGATGAGCAGTTCTTC. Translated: CATSDLPRTGRDEQFF.

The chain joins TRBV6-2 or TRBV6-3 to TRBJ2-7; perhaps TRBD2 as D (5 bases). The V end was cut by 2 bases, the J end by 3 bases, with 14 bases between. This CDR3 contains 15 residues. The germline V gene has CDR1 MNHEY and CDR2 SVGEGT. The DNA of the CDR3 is TGTGCCAGCAGTTACGGATGGCCCGAGGGCTACGAGCAGTACTTC. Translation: CASSYGWPEGYEQYF.

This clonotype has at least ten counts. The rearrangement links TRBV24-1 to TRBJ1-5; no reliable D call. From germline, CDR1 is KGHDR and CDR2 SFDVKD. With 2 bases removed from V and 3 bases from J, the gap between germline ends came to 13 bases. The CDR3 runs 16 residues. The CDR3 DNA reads TGTGCCACCAGTGATTCAAGACGCGCTCCCAATCAGCCCCAGCATTTT. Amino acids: CATSDSRRAPNQPQHF.

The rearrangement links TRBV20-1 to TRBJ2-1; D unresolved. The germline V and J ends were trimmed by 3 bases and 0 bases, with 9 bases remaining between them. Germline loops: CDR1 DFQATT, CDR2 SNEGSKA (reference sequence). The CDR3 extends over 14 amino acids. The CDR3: CSARSASSYNEQFF. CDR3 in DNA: TGCAGTGCTAGGAGTGCGAGCTCCTACAATGAGCAGTTCTTC.

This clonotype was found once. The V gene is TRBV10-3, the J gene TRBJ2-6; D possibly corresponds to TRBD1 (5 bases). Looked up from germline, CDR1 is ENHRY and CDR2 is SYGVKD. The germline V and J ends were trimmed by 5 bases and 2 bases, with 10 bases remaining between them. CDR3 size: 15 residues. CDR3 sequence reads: CAISPQGTGANVLTF. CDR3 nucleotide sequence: TGTGCCATCAGTCCTCAGGGAACTGGGGCCAACGTCCTGACTTTC.